The present TCR beta chain was sequenced within a study of identical twins. Regarding the study as a whole: Surplus twin overlap in beta out-of-frame sequences was less pronounced.

This clonotype came up many times. As yet, its antigen is unknown. The cDNA had a unique molecular identifier and a template-switch universal primer site. TCRdb ran MiXCR on the 5' RACE reads and lists one entry per CDR3 protein. The repertoire has approximately 690,000 distinct CDR3 sequences, roughly 6.2% of them found once; the top ten carry about 1.8%. Trimming cost V 2 bases and J 3 bases, with 10 bases left between them. From germline, CDR1 is MNHNS and CDR2 SASEGT. There are 15 residues in the CDR3. This sequence was found in a man younger than 35 in good health. The chain recombines TRBV6-1 with TRBJ2-2; D is undetermined. Sequencing used naive T cells sorted from blood. The CDR3 DNA reads as TGTGCCAGCAGTGAAAGTTCAGACTACACCGGGGAGCTGTTTTTT. Translated: CASSESSDYTGELFF.